This T cell receptor beta chain was sequenced for a study of identical twins. V lost 7 bases to trimming and J lost 7 bases; unmatched junction nucleotides: 12. The CDR3 is made up of 14 amino acids. Germline V lookup: CDR1 MDHEN, CDR2 SYDVKM. Healthy Caucasians were all of the donors. The cDNA had a unique molecular identifier and a template-switch universal primer site. TCRdb redid the calling of the 5' RACE reads with MiXCR, one entry per CDR3 protein. Altogether some 560,000 distinct CDR3 sequences are present, around 9.6% being singletons, with the ten largest covering 2.5% to 3.5%. These sequences were also reported in another study, on yellow fever vaccine responses in identical twins.

Sequenced input: PBMCs. This rearrangement joins TRBV28 to TRBJ2-7, with 8 bases matching TRBD1. The receptor was isolated from a young woman in good health. The chain's CDR3 is CASTLDRVLEEQYF. Written as DNA, the CDR3 is TGTGCCAGCACCCTGGACAGGGTTCTCGAAGAGCAGTACTTC.